This is a list of T cell receptor beta chains from one sample in a study of human T cells and chemical hapten exposure. TCRdb re-called the RACE reads with MiXCR, one entry per CDR3 protein. The sample comprises 130,000 or so distinct CDR3 sequences, approximately 9.5% of which are singletons, and roughly 1.8% rests with the top ten. Sequencing was done on a sample of whole blood. The receptors here all came from a male donor in good health. Some clones in this sample may be carry-over from other donors' samples. The CDR3 runs from the conserved cysteine through the conserved F or W. Fields, in order: CDR3 protein, CDR3 DNA, V gene, J gene, clone size, D gene. The D gene is left open where the match is weak. Part of the rows lack a size; the others show once, few, many or a class for expanded clones.

CASSPTRGLEQYF,TGCGCCAGCAGCCCGACTAGGGGACTCGAGCAGTACTTC,TRBV5-1,TRBJ2-7,many,-
CASMVGSSYNEQFF,TGTGCCAGCATGGTGGGAAGCTCCTACAATGAGCAGTTCTTC,TRBV2,TRBJ2-1,-,-
CASSQGGGGAFNEQFF,TGTGCCAGCAGCCAAGGGGGCGGGGGGGCTTTCAATGAGCAGTTCTTC,TRBV7-6,TRBJ2-1,few,TRBD2
CAWSVMSGRGNEQFF,TGTGCCTGGAGTGTAATGAGCGGGAGGGGAAATGAGCAGTTCTTC,TRBV30,TRBJ2-1,few,TRBD2
CSVEGQAINEQYF,TGCAGCGTTGAGGGACAGGCAATCAACGAGCAGTACTTC,TRBV29-1,TRBJ2-7,-,TRBD1
CASSPMEGLDTEAFF,TGTGCCAGCTCACCGATGGAGGGATTGGACACTGAAGCTTTCTTT,TRBV18,TRBJ1-1,many,-
CASSYYPLDRSSGANVLTF,TGTGCCAGCAGTTACTACCCTCTCGACAGAAGCTCTGGGGCCAACGTCCTGACTTTC,TRBV6-5,TRBJ2-6,many,-
CASSPRRDSGNTIYF,TGTGCCAGCTCCCCAAGACGGGACTCTGGAAACACCATATATTTT,TRBV18,TRBJ1-3,-,-
CSIRFGDDTEAFF,TGCAGTATTCGTTTCGGGGATGACACTGAAGCTTTCTTT,TRBV29-1,TRBJ1-1,-,-
CSVELAGVVQETQYF,TGCAGCGTGGAACTAGCGGGAGTCGTCCAAGAGACCCAGTACTTC,TRBV29-1,TRBJ2-5,many,TRBD2
CASSLGLLAANEQFF,TGTGCCAGCAGCTTAGGGTTGTTAGCAGCGAATGAGCAGTTCTTC,TRBV11-2,TRBJ2-1,-,-
CASKGQGDRYYGYTF,TGTGCCAGCAAAGGACAGGGGGATAGGTATTATGGCTACACCTTC,TRBV6-5,TRBJ1-2,few,TRBD1
CASSMGGTTSEQFF,TGTGCCAGTAGTATGGGGGGGACGACTAGTGAGCAGTTCTTC,TRBV19,TRBJ2-1,few,TRBD2
CASSQARLTEAFF,TGTGCCAGCAGCCAAGCAAGACTCACTGAAGCTTTCTTT,TRBV14,TRBJ1-1,few,-
CATSREPSGGAWNEQFF,TGTGCCACCAGCAGAGAGCCTAGCGGGGGGGCCTGGAATGAGCAGTTCTTC,TRBV15,TRBJ2-1,few,TRBD2
CASSQRGGGRTGELFF,TGCGCCAGCAGCCAGCGGGGGGGCGGCCGTACCGGGGAGCTGTTTTTT,TRBV4-1,TRBJ2-2,few,TRBD2
CSVSLAPFSYEQYF,TGCAGCGTTTCCCTAGCGCCATTCTCCTACGAGCAGTACTTC,TRBV29-1,TRBJ2-7,many,-
CSVVPHRQDEQYF,TGCAGCGTTGTACCGCACCGACAGGACGAGCAGTACTTC,TRBV29-1,TRBJ2-7,many,-
CASSKGPEGEQYF,TGTGCCAGCAGCAAGGGACCAGAGGGAGAGCAGTACTTC,TRBV7-2,TRBJ2-7,many,-
CASSLAGPLSSGNTIYF,TGCGCCAGCAGCTTGGCAGGACCGCTAAGCTCTGGAAACACCATATATTTT,TRBV5-1,TRBJ1-3,few,-
CSVGPQGTEAFF,TGCAGCGTTGGTCCTCAGGGCACTGAAGCTTTCTTT,TRBV29-1,TRBJ1-1,few,-
CASSSTGLRDNTGELFF,TGTGCCAGCAGTTCCACGGGTCTTAGAGATAACACCGGGGAGCTGTTTTTT,TRBV6-5,TRBJ2-2,many,-
CAISVEEPSYNEQFF,TGTGCCATCAGTGTCGAGGAGCCCTCCTACAATGAGCAGTTCTTC,TRBV10-3,TRBJ2-1,few,-
CASRTYSYGYTF,TGTGCCAGCAGGACCTACAGCTATGGCTACACCTTC,TRBV12-3/TRBV12-4,TRBJ1-2,-,-
CSVDGGGGGYTF,TGCAGCGTTGATGGGGGGGGTGGCGGCTACACCTTC,TRBV29-1,TRBJ1-2,few,-
CASGGNEQFF,TGTGCCAGCGGGGGCAATGAGCAGTTCTTC,TRBV6-2/TRBV6-3,TRBJ2-1,few,-
CASSLGTAGANVLTF,TGTGCCAGCAGCTTGGGCACGGCGGGGGCCAACGTCCTGACTTTC,TRBV5-6,TRBJ2-6,many,-